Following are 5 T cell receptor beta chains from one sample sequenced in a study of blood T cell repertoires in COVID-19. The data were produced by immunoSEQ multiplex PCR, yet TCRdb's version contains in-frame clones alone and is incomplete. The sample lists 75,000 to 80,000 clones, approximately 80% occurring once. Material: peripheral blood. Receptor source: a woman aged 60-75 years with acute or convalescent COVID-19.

DNA of the CDR3: TGTGCCAGCAGCCAAGAATATTCGGGTCATGAGCAGTTCTTC. This translates into CASSQEYSGHEQFF. This chain uses TRBV3-1 (or the pseudogene TRBV3-2) with TRBJ2-1; D is unresolved. Per germline, CDR1 LGHDT and CDR2 YNNKEL (reference sequence). V was trimmed by 0 bases and J by 8 bases, leaving 11 bases between them. The CDR3 is 14 amino acids.

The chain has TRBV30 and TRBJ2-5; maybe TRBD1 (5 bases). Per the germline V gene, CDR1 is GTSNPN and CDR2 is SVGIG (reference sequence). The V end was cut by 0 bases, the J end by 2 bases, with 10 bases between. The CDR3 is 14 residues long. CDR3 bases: TGTGCCTGGAGTGTAGGGGCAGCTCAAGAGACCCAGTACTTC. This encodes CAWSVGAAQETQYF.

This chain's CDR3 is CASNRRTSGGLDGELFF. DNA for the CDR3: TGTGCCAGTAATAGAAGGACTAGCGGGGGACTTGACGGGGAGCTGTTTTTT. V usage is TRBV19 and J usage is TRBJ2-2; the match to TRBD2 covers 13 bases. The CDR3 is 17 residues long. CDR1 and CDR2 (germline): LNHDA, SQIVND (reference sequence). V trimming: 7 bases; J trimming: 7 bases; junction bases outside the gene matches: 12.

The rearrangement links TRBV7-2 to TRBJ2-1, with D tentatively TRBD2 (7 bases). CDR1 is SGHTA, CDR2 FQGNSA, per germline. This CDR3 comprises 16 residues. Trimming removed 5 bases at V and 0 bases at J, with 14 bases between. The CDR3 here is CASSARGGGSYNEQFF. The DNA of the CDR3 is TGTGCCAGCAGCGCGAGGGGGGGCGGCTCCTACAATGAGCAGTTCTTC.

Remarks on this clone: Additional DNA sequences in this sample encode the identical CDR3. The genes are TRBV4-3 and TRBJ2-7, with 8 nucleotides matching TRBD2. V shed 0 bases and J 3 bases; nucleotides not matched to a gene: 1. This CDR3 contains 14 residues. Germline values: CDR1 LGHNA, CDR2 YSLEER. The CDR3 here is CASSQDGTSYEQYF. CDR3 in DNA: TGCGCCAGCAGCCAAGATGGGACTAGCTACGAGCAGTACTTC.